The present TCR beta chain was sequenced within a study of cytomegalovirus exposure and HLA in healthy donors. As for the study in general: In a later analysis, the 90 to 150 validation repertoires were reported to have used the same platform as the 666 first-cohort repertoires.

Turning to this clone: The target antigen is unknown.

Study-wide points: Researchers catalogued roughly 150 TCR beta chains as cytomegalovirus-associated.

The ends were cut back, 1 base at V and 5 bases at J, with 14 bases in the middle. CDR1 is SGHNT, CDR2 YENEEA, per germline. The CDR3 consists of 15 residues. Libraries were prepared by immunoSEQ multiplex PCR; TCRdb keeps only in-frame clonotypes and omits some of them. This sample has about 98,000 clones; 87% occur once, and the top ten carry around 6%. The receptor comes from a man aged 18 to 29 in good health and CMV-seropositive. V is TRBV11-3 and J is TRBJ2-5, with a possible D match to TRBD1 (6 bases). Sequencing was performed on PBMCs. The chain's CDR3 is CASSLARQDTETQYF. DNA of the CDR3: TGTGCCAGCAGCTTAGCCCGACAGGATACGGAGACCCAGTACTTC.